Sequencing of this TCR beta chain was carried out in a study of blood T cells in healthy people across ages. The study's findings and limits: Diversity estimates drawn from one million T cells were deemed underestimates. Diversity of TCR beta correlated strongly with naive T cell percentage. A greater number of naive CD4+ cells and higher diversity distinguished long-lived donors from aged donors.

The second PCR ran about 6 to 12 cycles with a sample-barcoded 5' primer and J-beta primers. Each CDR3 protein gets one entry after TCRdb re-called the 5' RACE reads with MiXCR. The sample gives about 1,600,000 distinct CDR3 sequences, around 42% of which show up once; roughly 7.9% is in the top ten. The sample holds many counts of this clonotype. Its antigen is unknown. Germline V lookup: CDR1 MDHEN, CDR2 SYDVKM. The V gene end was trimmed by 6 bases and the J gene end by 2 bases; junction bases not matched to a gene: 9. The CDR3 extends over 16 amino acids. The sample taken for sequencing was blood. This clonotype was sampled from a woman younger than 30 in good health. V is TRBV28 and J is TRBJ2-1; 8 nucleotides line up with TRBD2. CDR3 protein: CASRRFGGAPYNEQFF. In DNA form, the CDR3 reads TGTGCCAGCAGACGATTCGGGGGGGCCCCCTACAATGAGCAGTTCTTC.